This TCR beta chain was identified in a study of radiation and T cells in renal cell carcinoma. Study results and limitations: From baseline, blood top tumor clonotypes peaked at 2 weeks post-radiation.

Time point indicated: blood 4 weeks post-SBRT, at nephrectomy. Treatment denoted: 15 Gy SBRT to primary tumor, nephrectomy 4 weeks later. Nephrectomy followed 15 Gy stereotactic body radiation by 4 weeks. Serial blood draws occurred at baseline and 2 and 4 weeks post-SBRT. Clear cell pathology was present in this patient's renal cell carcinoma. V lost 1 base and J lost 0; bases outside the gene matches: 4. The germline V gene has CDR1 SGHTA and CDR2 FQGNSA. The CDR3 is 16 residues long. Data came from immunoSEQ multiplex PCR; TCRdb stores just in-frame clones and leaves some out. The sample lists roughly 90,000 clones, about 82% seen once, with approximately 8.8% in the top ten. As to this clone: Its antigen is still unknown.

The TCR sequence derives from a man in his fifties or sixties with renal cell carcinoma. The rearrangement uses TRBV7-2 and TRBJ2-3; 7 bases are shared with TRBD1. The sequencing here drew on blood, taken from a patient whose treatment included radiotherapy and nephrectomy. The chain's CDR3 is CASSLVATGSTDTQYF. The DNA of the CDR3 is TGTGCCAGCAGCTTAGTGGCGACAGGGAGCACAGATACGCAGTATTTT.